The next 27 T cell receptor beta chains were all read from a single sample in a study of blood T cells in healthy people across ages. A second PCR, run for roughly 7 to 11 cycles, used a sample-barcoded 5' primer plus a J-beta primer mix. TCRdb redid the calling of the 5' RACE reads with MiXCR, one entry per CDR3 protein. The data show 450,000 to 700,000 distinct CDR3 sequences, with 27% seen just once and 18% held by the top ten. The sample was blood. These receptors all come from a woman in her seventies in good health.

This sequence joins TRBV10-3 and TRBJ2-5, with D tentatively TRBD1 or TRBD2 (5 bases each). V was pared by 0 bases and J by 3 bases, with 8 bases between. Germline V CDR1 and CDR2: ENHRY, SYGVKD. The CDR3 covers 14 residues. In DNA, the CDR3 is TGTGCCATCAGTGAGTCCGGGGCCGAAGAGACCCAGTACTTC. This codes for CAISESGAEETQYF.

This rearrangement joins TRBV11-1 to TRBJ2-3; D call uncertain. The length of the CDR3 is 12 residues. In germline, CDR1 is SGHAT, CDR2 FQDESV (reference sequence). Trimming pared 5 bases from V and 9 bases from J, leaving 12 bases between. The CDR3 DNA reads TGTGCCAGCAGCCAGGTTGATGGAACGCAGTATTTT. Residues: CASSQVDGTQYF.

The chain joins TRBV7-2 to TRBJ2-5, with 10 bases fitting TRBD2. The germline V gene encodes CDR1 SGHTA and CDR2 FQGNSA. There are 16 residues in the CDR3. Germline trimming cut 3 bases from V and 9 bases from J; bases unmatched to any gene: 13. CDR3 region: CASSFVGAGLAGAQYF. CDR3 bases: TGTGCCAGCAGCTTTGTCGGGGCTGGGCTAGCGGGGGCCCAGTACTTC.

This clonotype was seen only a few times. The gene calls are TRBV7-8 and TRBJ2-2; the match to TRBD2 covers 10 bases. The germline CDR1 and CDR2 sequences are SGHVS and FQNEAQ. V lost 8 bases, J lost 7 bases, and 7 bases stayed unmatched. There are 14 residues in the CDR3. The CDR3 loop is CASSFQRGGGELFF. The CDR3 DNA follows: TGTGCCAGCTCCTTCCAGCGGGGGGGCGGGGAGCTGTTTTTT.

The chain recombines TRBV25-1 with TRBJ2-4; 8 bases map to TRBD1. The CDR3 consists of 15 residues. The trim removed 4 bases at V and 0 bases at J, leaving 2 bases unmatched. Germline V gene lookup returns CDR1 MGHDK and CDR2 SYGVNS. In nucleotides, the CDR3 is TGTGCCAGCAGTGGGGACAGGCTAGCCAAAAACATTCAGTACTTC. This gives the protein CASSGDRLAKNIQYF.

This clonotype was observed a single time. This rearrangement joins TRBV25-1 to TRBJ1-1, with D possibly TRBD1 on 5 matching bases. The CDR3 extends over 12 amino acids. V lost 11 bases and J lost 7, with 17 bases in between. The germline V gene has CDR1 MGHDK and CDR2 SYGVNS. CDR3 region: CAASPGWGEAFF. The DNA for the CDR3 is TGTGCCGCGTCCCCAGGGTGGGGTGAAGCTTTCTTT.

Only a few counts were recorded for this clonotype. The chain links TRBV10-3 to TRBJ2-1; perhaps TRBD1 as D (6 bases). Germline loops: CDR1 ENHRY, CDR2 SYGVKD. The CDR3 loop spans 14 amino acids. V gave up 3 bases and J gave up 7 bases, with 13 bases separating them. The CDR3 sequence: CAISDSRGRNEQFF. In DNA, the CDR3 is TGTGCCATCAGTGACTCGAGGGGGAGAAATGAGCAGTTCTTC.

This chain joins TRBV7-9 and TRBJ1-2; D might be TRBD1 (6 bases). The CDR3 has 15 residues. Trimming took 1 base from V and 4 from J, leaving 13 bases between them. Germline CDR1 reads SEHNR; CDR2 reads FQNEAQ (reference sequence). The CDR3 region has the DNA TGTGCCAGCAGCTTAGGGGCCAGGGGAGCCTATGGCTACACCTTC. Protein product: CASSLGARGAYGYTF. The whole variable domain, filled in from reference TRBV7-9 and TRBJ1-2, reads DTGVSQNPRHKITKRGQNVTFRCDPISEHNRLYWYRQTLGQGPEFLTYFQNEAQLEKSRLLSDRFSAERPKGSFSTLEIQRTEQGDSAMYLCASSLGARGAYGYTFGSGTRLTVV.

The sample holds a few counts of this clonotype. The chain joins TRBV6-1 to TRBJ1-2; 7 nucleotides align to TRBD1. There are 14 residues in the CDR3. Germline V gene data show CDR1 as MNHNS and CDR2 as SASEGT. V shed 5 bases and J 2 bases; nucleotides not matched to a gene: 5. The CDR3 DNA reads TGTGCCAGCAGTAGCCGGGACAGAAACTATGGCTACACCTTC. It specifies CASSSRDRNYGYTF.

This chain joins TRBV28 and TRBJ2-5, with D unclear. V lost 3 bases and J lost 14, with 19 bases in between. CDR1 is MDHEN and CDR2 is SYDVKM in the germline V gene. This CDR3 has 13 residues. The CDR3: CASSFRSTLRPYF. CDR3 coding DNA: TGTGCCAGCAGTTTTCGGAGTACCCTCCGCCCATACTTC.

V and J are TRBV7-2 and TRBJ2-7; the match to TRBD1 covers 9 bases. Germline V CDR1 and CDR2: SGHTA, FQGNSA. J gave up 7 bases and V 2 bases, and 6 bases lay outside the gene matches. CDR3 length: 14 amino acids. Here the CDR3 DNA reads TGTGCCAGCAGCTTACCGGGACAGGGCGGGGAGCAGTACTTC. Protein: CASSLPGQGGEQYF.

In the case of this clonotype: The junction departs from germline at one end; a sequencing error may be responsible. The rearrangement uses TRBV10-3 and TRBJ2-6; D may match TRBD1 or TRBD2 (5 bases each). Germline lookup yields CDR1 ENHRY and CDR2 SYGVKD. The CDR3 is made up of 17 amino acids. CDR3 DNA: TGTGCCATCAGTGAGTCGGGCAGCCCCATCGGGGCCAACGTCCTGGCTTTC. Residues: CAISESGSPIGANVLAF.

This sequence joins TRBV24-1 and TRBJ2-1, with D possibly matching TRBD1 (7 bases). The CDR3 covers 16 residues. Per germline, CDR1 KGHDR and CDR2 SFDVKD. The V end lost 3 bases, the J end lost 4 bases, and 15 bases lay between the germline ends. The CDR3 loop is CATSDRGTAFYNEQFF. Here the CDR3 DNA reads TGTGCCACCAGTGATCGGGGGACAGCGTTTTACAATGAGCAGTTCTTC.

This chain links TRBV4-2 with TRBJ2-1; D is uncertain. The J call may be faulty, since TRBJ2-5 better matches the DNA end. Germline assignment: CDR1 LGHNA and CDR2 YNFKEQ. There are 15 residues in the CDR3. The CDR3 loop is CASSQTDGAGETQYF. The CDR3 DNA follows: TGTGCCAGCAGCCAGACCGACGGAGCAGGCGAGACCCAGTACTTC.

This clonotype was counted only a few times. The chain links TRBV4-1 to TRBJ2-1, with 10 nucleotides matching TRBD1. V shed 4 bases and J 5 bases; nucleotides not matched to a gene: 8. CDR3 length equals 16 residues. Germline V gene lookup returns CDR1 MGHRA and CDR2 YSYEKL. The CDR3 sequence: CASSPWDRGDHNEQFF. Written as DNA, the CDR3 is TGCGCCAGCAGCCCCTGGGACAGGGGTGATCACAATGAGCAGTTCTTC.

This clonotype showed up just a few times. The V and J genes are TRBV7-9 and TRBJ2-3, with 9 bases that match TRBD2. This CDR3 has 17 amino acids. Looked up from germline, CDR1 is SEHNR and CDR2 is FQNEAQ (reference sequence). With V trimmed by 5 bases and J by 3 bases, 12 bases remained unmatched. The CDR3 DNA reads as TGTGCCAGCAGCCGTTTTCCTAGCGGGAAGAATACAGATACGCAGTATTTT. As protein: CASSRFPSGKNTDTQYF. Full variable domain (remainder filled in from reference TRBV7-9 and TRBJ2-3): DTGVSQNPRHKITKRGQNVTFRCDPISEHNRLYWYRQTLGQGPEFLTYFQNEAQLEKSRLLSDRFSAERPKGSFSTLEIQRTEQGDSAMYLCASSRFPSGKNTDTQYFGPGTRLTVL.

This clonotype was found a few times. The chain joins TRBV20-1 to TRBJ1-4; D perhaps matches TRBD1 (5 bases). Germline V gives CDR1 DFQATT, CDR2 SNEGSKA (reference sequence). Trimming shortened V by 4 bases and J by 4 bases, and 16 bases separated the two germline ends. The CDR3 consists of 15 residues. Written as DNA, the CDR3 is TGCAGTGCTACCGACCTTCTGGGGGGTAATGAAAAACTGTTTTTT. Its translation is CSATDLLGGNEKLFF.

This clonotype was seen a handful of times. CDR3 sequence reads: CATSAFGDTQYF. The CDR3 coding sequence is TGTGCCACCAGTGCCTTTGGTGATACGCAGTATTTT. This chain uses TRBV24-1 with TRBJ2-3; D is undetermined. Germline V gives CDR1 KGHDR, CDR2 SFDVKD. CDR3 length: 12 amino acids. Trimming removed 5 bases at V and 6 bases at J, with 8 bases between.

This clonotype was observed many times. The chain has TRBV7-2 and TRBJ1-5; D not resolved. Trimming pared 4 bases from V and 0 bases from J, leaving 4 bases between. CDR3 size: 13 residues. Germline CDR1 and CDR2: SGHTA and FQGNSA. The CDR3 sequence is CASSYYSNQPQHF. The DNA of the CDR3 is TGTGCCAGCAGCTATTATAGCAATCAGCCCCAGCATTTT. Based on the CDR3 plus reference TRBV7-2 and TRBJ1-5, the full variable domain is GAGVSQSPSNKVTEKGKDVELRCDPISGHTALYWYRQSLGQGLEFLIYFQGNSAPDKSGLPSDRFSAERTGGSVSTLTIQRTQQEDSAVYLCASSYYSNQPQHFGDGTRLSIL.

This clonotype was counted a few times. The chain recombines TRBV3-1 with TRBJ1-4; the D gene is possibly TRBD1 (5 bases). Deletions cut 4 bases from V and 12 bases from J, with 9 bases between. Germline CDR1 is LGHDT and CDR2 is YNNKEL (reference sequence). This CDR3 region has 11 residues. The CDR3 DNA follows: TGTGCCAGCAGCCTCCGGGACGAACTGTTTTTT. Protein: CASSLRDELFF.

This clonotype was seen a handful of times. This chain links TRBV6-2 or TRBV6-3 with TRBJ2-5, with 7 bases that match TRBD1. This CDR3 comprises 16 residues. The V gene end was trimmed by 8 bases and the J gene end by 7 bases; junction bases not matched to a gene: 19. Germline V CDR1 and CDR2: MNHEY, SVGEGT. The CDR3 here is CASGQAQASTGGTQYF. The DNA of the CDR3 is TGTGCCAGCGGACAGGCCCAGGCCTCTACCGGTGGGACCCAGTACTTC.

This clonotype was seen a handful of times. The gene calls are TRBV4-3 and TRBJ2-3, with TRBD2 identical over 10 bases. Germline CDR1 LGHNA, CDR2 YSLEER. The CDR3 loop spans 14 amino acids. V was clipped by 6 bases and J by 5 bases; unmatched bases: 5. The DNA of the CDR3 is TGCGCCAGCAGGAGCGGGGGGGCTGGAGATACGCAGTATTTT. Its translation is CASRSGGAGDTQYF.

A note on this clonotype: At one of its ends the junction is not consistent with the germline gene, which may arise from a read error. CDR3 nucleotides: TGTGCCAGCAGGCGCGGTAGCGATCAGCCCCAGCATTTT. Translated: CASRRGSDQPQHF. V usage is TRBV7-2 and J usage is TRBJ1-5; D ambiguous. Germline values: CDR1 SGHTA, CDR2 FQGNSA. This CDR3 has 13 residues.

V is TRBV4-2 and J is TRBJ1-5, with TRBD1 as a possible D gene (6 bases). Trimming stripped 3 bases from V and 6 bases from J, with 15 bases between. The CDR3 covers 15 residues. Germline V gene sequence: CDR1 LGHNA, CDR2 YNFKEQ. This CDR3 is CASSQGTTGGQPQHF. For the CDR3, the DNA is TGTGCCAGCAGCCAGGGGACGACAGGAGGTCAGCCCCAGCATTTT.

This chain links TRBV20-1 with TRBJ2-3; 8 bases line up with TRBD1. Germline V CDR1 and CDR2: DFQATT, SNEGSKA (reference sequence). The CDR3 has 15 residues. Trimming took 0 bases from V and 2 from J; bases not matched to a gene: 4. The CDR3 sequence is CSARDHQGATDTQYF. DNA of the CDR3: TGCAGTGCTAGAGATCATCAGGGGGCCACAGATACGCAGTATTTT.

This clonotype has a count of ten or more. J is TRBJ2-5 and V is TRBV3-1; D call uncertain. In germline, CDR1 is LGHDT, CDR2 YNNKEL (reference sequence). The CDR3 consists of 13 residues. The V end was cut by 4 bases, the J end by 1 base, with 7 bases between. This CDR3 is CASSLIIQETQYF. The CDR3 coding sequence is TGTGCCAGCAGCCTAATCATCCAAGAGACCCAGTACTTC.

The rearrangement joins TRBV28 to TRBJ2-3, with a tentative D call TRBD2 (5 bases). The CDR3 spans 16 residues. V shed 4 bases and J shed 0 bases, with 14 bases lying between them. From germline, CDR1 is MDHEN and CDR2 SYDVKM. This CDR3 reads CASSSPGGSSTDTQYF. The CDR3 DNA reads TGTGCCAGCAGTTCCCCAGGCGGGTCTAGCACAGATACGCAGTATTTT. The whole variable domain, filled in from reference TRBV28 and TRBJ2-3, reads DVKVTQSSRYLVKRTGEKVFLECVQDMDHENMFWYRQDPGLGLRLIYFSYDVKMKEKGDIPEGYSVSREKKERFSLILESASTNQTSMYLCASSSPGGSSTDTQYFGPGTRLTVL.